This TCR beta chain was recorded in a study of CD8 T cells in Susac syndrome. Study findings and constraints: Regarding the TCR sequencing and HLA analysis, the study admitted that a relatively small number of individuals were involved.

Comments on this clonotype: Antigen: not known.

The RNA input was about 0.5 to 1 ug, and it was reverse transcribed with random hexamers. TCRdb re-called the immunoSEQ multiplex PCR reads with MiXCR, one entry per CDR3 protein. The sample shows 53,000 or so distinct CDR3 sequences, 93% of them seen only once. Negative magnetic isolation gave CD8+ and CD4+ cells; FACS enriched CD8+ TEMRA. The CDR3 is 13 residues long. Trimming took 8 bases from V and 0 from J, leaving 8 bases between them. Per the germline V gene, CDR1 is SEHNR and CDR2 is FQNEAQ (reference sequence). The TCR sequence derives from a human donor in good health. V is TRBV7-9 and J is TRBJ2-1; D may correspond to TRBD1 or TRBD2 (5 bases each). The sequencing sample was made of CD8+ T cells from PBMCs. For the CDR3, the DNA is TGTGCCAGCGTGGGGACCTCCTACAATGAGCAGTTCTTC. Translating it yields CASVGTSYNEQFF.